This TCR beta chain came from a study of metastatic and nonmetastatic thyroid tumors (dated by TCRdb to the early 2020s). In terms of the full investigation: Repertoires were compared across peripheral blood and tumor or nodule tissue samples from malignant and benign thyroid patients. What the research found in general, with its limitations: In both blood and tumor samples, malignant tumors were reported to have significantly higher TCR beta diversity than benign nodules.

The table lists this clone with many counts. Its antigen is still unknown. Per-base qualities were not stored, and no clone one base away is much larger. Library construction relied on PCR. Instrument on record: Illumina HiSeq 4000. High-throughput sequencing was used to profile the CDR3 region of the TCR beta-chain in every patient. Processing in the source paper ran as follows. CDR3 differences across clinicopathological groups were used to build a classifier for discriminating distant-metastatic papillary thyroid cancer patients. The Shannon index was used to measure repertoire diversity, and the Morisita-Horn index was used to measure how similar tumor and blood repertoires were. Using fastp trimming at Q25 and MiXCR clonotype assembly, TCRdb reanalyzed the public sequencing data and kept in-frame beta chains. V and J calls and clone size were set by TCRdb, not the authors. The sample table lists about 32,000 clones, over 15% of them with a count of one. The ten largest clones represent roughly 10% of the sample.

No treatment had been received by any patient before thyroid surgery. The study retrospectively analysed patient clinical samples collected from the early 2010s to the late 2010s using T-cell receptor beta sequencing. The CDR3 measures 15 amino acids from cysteine to phenylalanine. Only the CDR3 portion is preserved as DNA: 45 bases, with reading frame beginning at the first base. CDR1 and CDR2, looked up from the germline V gene, are MDHEN and SYDVKM. V loses 6 bases, J loses 4 bases, and the germline ends lie 16 bases apart. Rearrangement joined TRBV28 to TRBJ1-5; a tentative D call is TRBD1 (6 bases match). The receptor was derived from a female donor with papillary thyroid cancer or a benign thyroid nodule (not recorded which). Some clones in this sample may be carry-over from other donors' samples. Source material: blood. The CDR3 protein is CASRATGWNNQPQHF. The nucleotides read TGTGCCAGCAGGGCTACAGGGTGGAATAATCAGCCCCAGCATTTT.